This TCR beta chain was captured by sequencing in a study of tumor-infiltrating lymphocytes in primary liver carcinoma. Co-extracting RNA and DNA was done with 20-30 mg of unsorted bulk tissue as input. J was trimmed by 15 bases and V by 5 bases; bases with no gene match: 16. Germline V gene sequence: CDR1 SEHNR, CDR2 FQNEAQ (reference sequence). The CDR3 covers 15 residues. cDNA specific to TCR beta was made from around 530 ng of total RNA, with a constant-region primer employed for priming. Generation of the TCR beta libraries relied on three nested multiplex PCR rounds using slightly modified ARM-PCR. The first two PCR rounds, roughly 9 cycles each, used TRBV1-TRBV30 forward primers and a C-beta reverse primer. TCRdb fed the multiplex PCR reads into MiXCR, producing one record per CDR3 protein. This table has more than 85,000 distinct CDR3 sequences, around 84% appearing once.

Sequencing was done on a sample of liver tumor tissue from sampling region 3. The subset was: tumor region T3, left-lateral pole. The chain is built from TRBV7-9 and TRBJ2-2; TRBD1 matches at 9 bases. The receptor was isolated from a man aged 35 to 55 with primary liver carcinoma and hepatitis B virus infection. The CDR3 coding sequence is TGTGCCAGCAGCGCCGGGACAGGGATGGCAGGGAAGTTGTTTTTT. Protein product: CASSAGTGMAGKLFF. Full variable domain (outside the CDR3, taken from reference TRBV7-9 and TRBJ2-2): DTGVSQNPRHKITKRGQNVTFRCDPISEHNRLYWYRQTLGQGPEFLTYFQNEAQLEKSRLLSDRFSAERPKGSFSTLEIQRTEQGDSAMYLCASSAGTGMAGKLFFGEGSRLTVL.